The 13 T cell receptor beta chains below come from one sample, sequenced in a study of T cell responses to AZD1222 COVID-19 vaccine. Here immunoSEQ multiplex PCR was the method, and the copy in TCRdb shows in-frame clones only, minus some. This sample has fewer than 200,000 clones, with 85% to 95% found just once. Material: peripheral blood, obtained on day 0 of AZD1222 vaccination. The receptor source for this set is an adult in good health.

V is TRBV19 and J is TRBJ2-3; maybe TRBD1 (6 bases). Germline loops: CDR1 LNHDA, CDR2 SQIVND (reference sequence). This CDR3 contains 14 residues. Trimming cost V 3 bases and J 0 bases, with 7 bases left between them. The CDR3: CASSIQGSTDTQYF. The DNA for the CDR3 is TGTGCCAGTAGTATTCAGGGGAGCACAGATACGCAGTATTTT.

This clone was found once. This chain joins TRBV7-2 and TRBJ1-2, with D unresolved. The CDR3 runs 14 residues. V was trimmed by 5 bases and J by 1 base, leaving 11 bases between them. Germline V gene lookup returns CDR1 SGHTA and CDR2 FQGNSA. The CDR3 bases are TGTGCCAGCAGCCTAATCGATAGTAACTATGGCTACACCTTC. Amino acid sequence: CASSLIDSNYGYTF.

The V and J genes are TRBV28 and TRBJ1-1; no definite D call. Per germline, CDR1 MDHEN and CDR2 SYDVKM. The V end lost 7 bases, the J end lost 1 base, and 13 bases lay between the germline ends. This CDR3 comprises 14 residues. The CDR3 reads CASTDYTRNTEAFF. The CDR3 DNA reads as TGTGCCAGCACCGATTACACCAGGAACACTGAAGCTTTCTTT.

The chain recombines TRBV7-9 with TRBJ1-1; D call uncertain. V was shortened by 0 bases and J by 1 base, with 3 bases between the two germline ends. The CDR3 sequence is 13 residues long. Per the germline V gene, CDR1 is SEHNR and CDR2 is FQNEAQ (reference sequence). This chain's CDR3 is CASSLAGNTEAFF. The CDR3 coding sequence is TGTGCCAGCAGCTTAGCCGGGAACACTGAAGCTTTCTTT. Filled out from reference TRBV7-9 and TRBJ1-1, the complete variable domain reads DTGVSQNPRHKITKRGQNVTFRCDPISEHNRLYWYRQTLGQGPEFLTYFQNEAQLEKSRLLSDRFSAERPKGSFSTLEIQRTEQGDSAMYLCASSLAGNTEAFFGQGTRLTVV.

This chain links TRBV7-9 with TRBJ1-4; weak D call: TRBD1 (5 bases). V shed 0 bases and J shed 3 bases, with 8 bases lying between them. This CDR3 is 15 amino acids long. CDR1 SEHNR and CDR2 FQNEAQ come from the germline V gene (reference sequence). This chain's CDR3 is CASSLAGAANEKLFF. The CDR3 DNA is TGTGCCAGCAGCTTAGCAGGGGCGGCTAATGAAAAACTGTTTTTT.

This clone appeared once. The chain couples TRBV6-5 to TRBJ1-2, with D uncertain. The germline V gene has CDR1 MNHEY and CDR2 SVGAGI. The CDR3 loop spans 13 amino acids. Deletions cut 5 bases from V and 2 bases from J, with 9 bases between. DNA of the CDR3: TGTGCCAGCAGTAGAACAACGAACTATGGCTACACCTTC. It specifies CASSRTTNYGYTF.

The V gene is TRBV28, the J gene TRBJ2-7; D may match TRBD1 or TRBD2 (5 bases each). This CDR3 has 13 residues. The V end was cut by 6 bases, the J end by 3 bases, with 12 bases between. The V gene's germline CDR1 is MDHEN and CDR2 SYDVKM. CDR3 amino acids: CASSPGTHYEQYF. CDR3 nucleotide sequence: TGTGCCAGCAGCCCCGGGACCCACTACGAGCAGTACTTC.

The rearrangement joins TRBV12-3 or TRBV12-4 to TRBJ1-5; weak D call: TRBD1 (5 bases). The CDR3 covers 13 residues. V lost 10 bases and J lost 5, with 15 bases in between. The CDR3 loop reads CANTRGPYQPQHF. In DNA, the CDR3 is TGTGCCAACACCCGGGGCCCTTATCAGCCCCAGCATTTT.

The chain links TRBV7-2 to TRBJ2-7, with unresolved D. The germline V gene has CDR1 SGHTA and CDR2 FQGNSA. Trimming pared 2 bases from V and 3 bases from J, leaving 14 bases between. The CDR3 spans 15 residues. CDR3 sequence reads: CASSLTSNTFYEQYF. In nucleotides, the CDR3 is TGTGCCAGCAGCTTAACAAGCAACACCTTCTACGAGCAGTACTTC.

The chain couples TRBV6-5 to TRBJ1-2, with no clear D. The CDR3 is 12 residues long. V was clipped by 2 bases and J by 6 bases, with 7 bases between them. Germline V gives CDR1 MNHEY, CDR2 SVGAGI. The CDR3 DNA reads TGTGCCAGCAGTTACCCCAGGCATGGCTACACCTTC. Its protein is CASSYPRHGYTF.

The chain recombines TRBV7-9 with TRBJ1-1; D is uncertain. There are 13 residues in the CDR3. The germline V gene encodes CDR1 SEHNR and CDR2 FQNEAQ (reference sequence). V was cut by 5 bases and J by 2 bases, with 9 bases left in between. The DNA of the CDR3 is TGTGCCAGCAGCCCACTCTATAACACTGAAGCTTTCTTT. It is translated as CASSPLYNTEAFF.

The chain is built from TRBV9 and TRBJ1-5, with D hard to call. Germline CDR1 and CDR2: SGDLS and YYNGEE. The V and J ends lost 0 bases and 4 bases respectively, with 8 bases between them. CDR3 length: 14 amino acids. CDR3 in amino acids: CASSVEGINQPQHF. The CDR3 coding sequence is TGTGCCAGCAGCGTAGAAGGGATTAATCAGCCCCAGCATTTT.

The chain combines TRBV25-1 with TRBJ2-3; possibly TRBD1 or TRBD2 for D (5 bases each). The length of the CDR3 is 12 residues. Germline V gene data show CDR1 as MGHDK and CDR2 as SYGVNS. V lost 8 bases to trimming and J lost 4 bases, with 10 bases between them. The CDR3 loop is CASSVGADTQYF. CDR3 nucleotide sequence: TGTGCCAGCTCAGTGGGGGCAGATACGCAGTATTTT.